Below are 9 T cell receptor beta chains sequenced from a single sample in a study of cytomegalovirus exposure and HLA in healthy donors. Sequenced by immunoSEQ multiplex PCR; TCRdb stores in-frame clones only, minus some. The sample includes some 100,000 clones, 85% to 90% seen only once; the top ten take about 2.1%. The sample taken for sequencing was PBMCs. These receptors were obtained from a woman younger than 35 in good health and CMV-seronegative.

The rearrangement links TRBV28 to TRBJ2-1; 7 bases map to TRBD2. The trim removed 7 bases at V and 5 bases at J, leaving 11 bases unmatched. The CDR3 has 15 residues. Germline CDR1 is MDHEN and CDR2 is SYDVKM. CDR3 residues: CASKQRGLSNNEQFF. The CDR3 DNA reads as TGTGCCAGCAAACAAAGGGGACTATCGAACAATGAGCAGTTCTTC.

The CDR3 DNA is TGTGCTAGTGGTTTGGTAGAGGGGGCCCAGCATTTT. Protein product: CASGLVEGAQHF. This chain uses TRBV12-5 with TRBJ1-5, with D possibly matching TRBD1 (6 bases). Germline loops: CDR1 LGHNT, CDR2 FRNRAP. The CDR3 is 12 residues long. Trimming took 0 bases from V and 11 from J, leaving 8 bases between them.

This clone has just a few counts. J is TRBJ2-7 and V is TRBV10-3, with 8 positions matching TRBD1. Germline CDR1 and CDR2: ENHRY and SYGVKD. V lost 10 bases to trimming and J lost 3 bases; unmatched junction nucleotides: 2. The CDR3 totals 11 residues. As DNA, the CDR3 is TGTGCCACCGGGACAGGCTACGAGCAGTACTTC. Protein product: CATGTGYEQYF.

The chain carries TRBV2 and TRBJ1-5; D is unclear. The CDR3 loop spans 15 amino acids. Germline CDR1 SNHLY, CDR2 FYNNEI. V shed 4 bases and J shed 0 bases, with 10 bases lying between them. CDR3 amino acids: CASSAGTDSNQPQHF. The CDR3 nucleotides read TGTGCCAGCAGTGCAGGTACAGATAGCAATCAGCCCCAGCATTTT.

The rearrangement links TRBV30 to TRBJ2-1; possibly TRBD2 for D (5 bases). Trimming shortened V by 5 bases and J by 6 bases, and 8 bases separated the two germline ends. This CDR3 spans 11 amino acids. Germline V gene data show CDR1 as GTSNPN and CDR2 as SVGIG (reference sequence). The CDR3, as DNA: TGTGCCTGGGGGAGTACCAATGAGCAGTTCTTC. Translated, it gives CAWGSTNEQFF. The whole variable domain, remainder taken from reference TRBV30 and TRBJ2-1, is SQTIHQWPATLVQPVGSPLSLECTVEGTSNPNLYWYRQAAGRGLQLLFYSVGIGQISSEVPQNLSASRPQDRQFILSSKKLLLSDSGFYLCAWGSTNEQFFGPGTRLTVL.

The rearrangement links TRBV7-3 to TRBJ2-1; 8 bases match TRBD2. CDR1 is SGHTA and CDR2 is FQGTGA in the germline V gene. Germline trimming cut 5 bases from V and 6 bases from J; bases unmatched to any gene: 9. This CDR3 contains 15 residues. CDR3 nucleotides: TGTGCCAGCAGCCGAGACCGGGGGGGTACCAATGAGCAGTTCTTC. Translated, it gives CASSRDRGGTNEQFF.

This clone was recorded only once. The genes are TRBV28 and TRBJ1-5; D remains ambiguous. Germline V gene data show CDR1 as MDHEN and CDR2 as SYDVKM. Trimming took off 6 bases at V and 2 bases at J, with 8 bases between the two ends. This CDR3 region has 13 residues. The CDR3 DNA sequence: TGTGCCAGCAGGGCGGGAGGCAATCAGCCCCAGCATTTT. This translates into CASRAGGNQPQHF.

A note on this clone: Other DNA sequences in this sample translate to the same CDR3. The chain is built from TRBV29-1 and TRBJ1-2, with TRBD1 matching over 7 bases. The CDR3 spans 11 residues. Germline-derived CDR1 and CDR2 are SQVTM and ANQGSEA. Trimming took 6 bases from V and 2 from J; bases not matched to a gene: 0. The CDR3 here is CSVDRNYGYTF. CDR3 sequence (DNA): TGCAGCGTGGACAGGAACTATGGCTACACCTTC.

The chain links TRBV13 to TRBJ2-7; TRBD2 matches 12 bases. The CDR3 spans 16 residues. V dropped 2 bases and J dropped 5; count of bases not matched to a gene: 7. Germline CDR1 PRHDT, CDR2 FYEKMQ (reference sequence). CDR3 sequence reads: CASSLRTSGRNHEQYF. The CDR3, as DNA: TGTGCCAGCAGCTTACGAACTAGCGGGAGGAACCACGAGCAGTACTTC.